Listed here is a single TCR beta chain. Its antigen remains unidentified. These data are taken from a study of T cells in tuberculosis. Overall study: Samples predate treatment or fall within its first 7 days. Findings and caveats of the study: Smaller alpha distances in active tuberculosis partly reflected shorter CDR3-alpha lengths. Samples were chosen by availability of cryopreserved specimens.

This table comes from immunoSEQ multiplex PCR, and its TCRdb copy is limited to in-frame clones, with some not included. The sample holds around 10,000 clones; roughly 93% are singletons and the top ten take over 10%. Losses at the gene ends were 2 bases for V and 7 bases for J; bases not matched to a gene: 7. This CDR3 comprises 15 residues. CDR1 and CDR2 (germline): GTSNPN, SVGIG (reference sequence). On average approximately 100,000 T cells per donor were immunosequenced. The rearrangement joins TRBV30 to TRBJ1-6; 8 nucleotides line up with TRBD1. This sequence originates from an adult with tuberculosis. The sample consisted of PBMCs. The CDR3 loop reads CAWSRQGMGNSPLHF. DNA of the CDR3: TGTGCCTGGAGTCGACAGGGGATGGGAAATTCACCCCTCCACTTT. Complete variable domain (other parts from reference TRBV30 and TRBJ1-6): SQTIHQWPATLVQPVGSPLSLECTVEGTSNPNLYWYRQAAGRGLQLLFYSVGIGQISSEVPQNLSASRPQDRQFILSSKKLLLSDSGFYLCAWSRQGMGNSPLHFGNGTRLTVT.